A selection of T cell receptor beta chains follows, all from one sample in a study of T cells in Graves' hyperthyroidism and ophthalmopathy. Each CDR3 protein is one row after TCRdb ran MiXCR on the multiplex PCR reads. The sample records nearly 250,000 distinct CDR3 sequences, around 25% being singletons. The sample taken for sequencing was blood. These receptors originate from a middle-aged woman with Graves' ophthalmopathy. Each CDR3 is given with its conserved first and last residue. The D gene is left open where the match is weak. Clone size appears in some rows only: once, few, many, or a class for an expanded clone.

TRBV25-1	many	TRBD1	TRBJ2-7	TGTGCCAGCAGTGATTGGGACAGGGAGGACGAGCAGTACTTC	CASSDWDREDEQYF
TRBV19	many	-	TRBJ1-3	TGTGCCAGTAGTCCGGACGGGAGCTCTGGAAACACCATATATTTT	CASSPDGSSGNTIYF
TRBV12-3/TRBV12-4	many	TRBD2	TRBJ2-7	TGTGCCAGCAGTCATTCACTAGCGGGAGGGACCAGGGACGAGCAGTACTTC	CASSHSLAGGTRDEQYF
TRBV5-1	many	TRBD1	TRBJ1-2	TGCGCCAGCAGCTGGGGGGACAGATCCTTAGGAGGCTACACCTTC	CASSWGDRSLGGYTF
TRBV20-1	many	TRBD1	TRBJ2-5	TGCAGTGCTATTCATCTCCCAGGGGGCCAAGAGACCCAGTACTTC	CSAIHLPGGQETQYF
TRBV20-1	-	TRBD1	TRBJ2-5	TGCAGTGCTACCAAGCAGCCCGGGACAGGCCCCCGAGAGACCCAGTACTTC	CSATKQPGTGPRETQYF
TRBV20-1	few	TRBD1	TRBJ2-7	TGCAGTGCGGAAGGGACAGGCGAAAGTCTACTACTCGAGCAGTACTTC	CSAEGTGESLLLEQYF
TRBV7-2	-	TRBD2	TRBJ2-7	TGTGCCAGCAGCCCGACTAGCGGAGTGAGTTACGAGCAGTACTTC	CASSPTSGVSYEQYF
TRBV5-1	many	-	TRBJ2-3	TGCGCCAGCAGCTTGGTGGGGGGAGGTACAGATACGCAGTATTTT	CASSLVGGGTDTQYF
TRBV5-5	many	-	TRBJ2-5	TGTGCCAGCAGCTTGGATCCACAGAAAGAGACCCAGTACTTC	CASSLDPQKETQYF
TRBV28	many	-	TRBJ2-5	TGTGCCAGCAGTTTTGGATCCCGAGAGACCCAGTACTTC	CASSFGSRETQYF
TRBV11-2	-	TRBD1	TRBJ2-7	TGTGCCAGCAGCTTAGTTGGGGGGACAGGGGTCTACGAGCAGTACTTC	CASSLVGGTGVYEQYF
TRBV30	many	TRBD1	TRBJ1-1	TGTGCCTGGAAGAGCCGGGACAGGGTGGGCGCGAGAGCTTTCTTT	CAWKSRDRVGARAFF
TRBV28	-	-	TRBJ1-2	TGTGCCAGCAGTTATTCGGCAGTCTATGGCTACACCTTC	CASSYSAVYGYTF
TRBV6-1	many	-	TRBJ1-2	TGTGCCACCTCCGTGGGGTATGGCTATGGCTACACCTTC	CATSVGYGYGYTF
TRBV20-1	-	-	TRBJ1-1	TGCAGTGCTACCCCAGGGATGAACACTGAAGCTTTCTTT	CSATPGMNTEAFF
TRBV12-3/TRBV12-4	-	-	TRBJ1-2	TGTGCCAGCATCCTAGCGGGGGGATCGGGAGGCTACACCTTC	CASILAGGSGGYTF